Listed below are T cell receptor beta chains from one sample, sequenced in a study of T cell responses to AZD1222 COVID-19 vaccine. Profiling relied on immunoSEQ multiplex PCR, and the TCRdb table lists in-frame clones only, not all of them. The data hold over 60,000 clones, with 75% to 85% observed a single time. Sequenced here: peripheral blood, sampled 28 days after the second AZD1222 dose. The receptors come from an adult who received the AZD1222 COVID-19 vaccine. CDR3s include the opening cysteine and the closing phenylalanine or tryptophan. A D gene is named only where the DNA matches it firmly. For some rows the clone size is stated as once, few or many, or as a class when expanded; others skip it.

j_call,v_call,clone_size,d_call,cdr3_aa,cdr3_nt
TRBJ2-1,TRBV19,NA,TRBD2,CASSPSGPDNEQFF,TGTGCCAGTAGTCCTAGCGGACCGGACAATGAGCAGTTCTTC
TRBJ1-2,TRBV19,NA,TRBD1,CASSIDSRGPGGYTF,TGTGCCAGTAGTATAGATTCTAGGGGGCCAGGAGGCTACACCTTC
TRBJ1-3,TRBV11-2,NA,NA,CASSLEAGNTIYF,TGTGCCAGCAGCCTGGAGGCCGGAAACACCATATATTTT
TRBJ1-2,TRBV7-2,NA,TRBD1,CASSIGTANYGYTF,TGTGCCAGCAGCATCGGGACAGCTAACTATGGCTACACCTTC
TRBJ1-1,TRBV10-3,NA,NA,CAIEWALNTEAFF,TGTGCCATAGAATGGGCTTTGAACACTGAAGCTTTCTTT
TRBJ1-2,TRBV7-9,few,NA,CASSPDTRIGYTF,TGTGCCAGCAGCCCCGACACACGGATTGGCTACACCTTC
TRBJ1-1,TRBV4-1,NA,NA,CASSLYTQVNTEAFF,TGCGCCAGCAGCCTATACACACAGGTGAACACTGAAGCTTTCTTT
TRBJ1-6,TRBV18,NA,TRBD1,CASSPRQGGSPLHF,TGTGCCAGCTCACCACGACAGGGTGGGTCACCCCTCCACTTT
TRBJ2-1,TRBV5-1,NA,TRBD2,CASSFGGLQKQFF,TGCGCCAGCAGCTTTGGGGGACTACAAAAGCAGTTCTTC
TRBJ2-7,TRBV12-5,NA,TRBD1,CASGLGTGAYEQYF,TGTGCTAGTGGTCTCGGGACAGGAGCCTACGAGCAGTACTTC
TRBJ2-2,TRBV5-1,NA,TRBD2,CASSTGTSTVGGELFF,TGCGCCAGCAGCACAGGGACTAGCACGGTGGGCGGGGAGCTGTTTTTT
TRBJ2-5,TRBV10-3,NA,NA,CAISEVGQETQYF,TGTGCCATCAGTGAGGTAGGGCAAGAGACCCAGTACTTC
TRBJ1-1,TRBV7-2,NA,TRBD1,CATSRHGTVNTEAFF,TGTGCCACCAGCCGCCATGGGACAGTGAACACTGAAGCTTTCTTT
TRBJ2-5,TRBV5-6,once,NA,CASSFDETQYF,TGTGCCAGCAGCTTTGATGAGACCCAGTACTTC
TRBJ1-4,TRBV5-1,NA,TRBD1,CASSLEPFQGAANEKLFF,TGCGCCAGCAGCTTGGAACCATTTCAGGGGGCGGCTAATGAAAAACTGTTTTTT
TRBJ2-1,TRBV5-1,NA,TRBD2,CASSLDYILAGDNEQFF,TGCGCCAGCAGCTTGGACTATATACTAGCGGGCGACAATGAGCAGTTCTTC
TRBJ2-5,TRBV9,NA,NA,CASSLQPQETQYF,TGTGCCAGCAGCCTACAGCCTCAAGAGACCCAGTACTTC
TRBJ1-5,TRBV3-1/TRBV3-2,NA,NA,CASSQAPHSNQPQHF,TGTGCCAGCAGCCAAGCGCCGCATAGCAATCAGCCCCAGCATTTT
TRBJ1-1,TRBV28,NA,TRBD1,CASSWVPHRGDTEAFF,TGTGCCAGCAGTTGGGTACCGCACAGGGGGGACACTGAAGCTTTCTTT
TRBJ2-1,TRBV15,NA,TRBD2,CATSVQLAGDNEQFF,TGTGCCACCAGCGTCCAACTAGCGGGGGACAATGAGCAGTTCTTC
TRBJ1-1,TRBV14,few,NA,CASSQLGTRNTEAFF,TGTGCCAGCAGCCAATTAGGTACTAGGAACACTGAAGCTTTCTTT
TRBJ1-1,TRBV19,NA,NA,CASSPRGALPEAFF,TGTGCCAGCAGCCCGCGGGGGGCGCTTCCTGAAGCTTTCTTT
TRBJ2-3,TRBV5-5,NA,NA,CASSPAKVTDTQYF,TGTGCCAGCAGCCCCGCGAAGGTTACAGATACGCAGTATTTT
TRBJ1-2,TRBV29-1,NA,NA,CSVERRTDGYTF,TGCAGCGTTGAAAGGAGGACTGATGGCTACACCTTC
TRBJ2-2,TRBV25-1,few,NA,CASSDSLGGGHTGELFF,TGTGCCAGCAGTGACTCTTTGGGGGGAGGTCACACCGGGGAGCTGTTTTTT
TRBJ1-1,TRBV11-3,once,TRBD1,CASSLEGTGAWNTEAFF,TGTGCCAGCAGCTTAGAGGGGACAGGGGCATGGAACACTGAAGCTTTCTTT
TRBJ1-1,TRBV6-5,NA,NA,CASTPGGALNTEAFF,TGTGCCTCTACCCCCGGGGGAGCGCTGAACACTGAAGCTTTCTTT
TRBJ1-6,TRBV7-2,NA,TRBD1,CASRLGTGVASPLHF,TGTGCCAGCAGACTCGGGACAGGGGTTGCTTCACCCCTCCACTTT
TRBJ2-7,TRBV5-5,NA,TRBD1,CASSLGSRQGEYEQYF,TGTGCCAGCAGCTTGGGGTCCCGACAGGGGGAGTACGAGCAGTACTTC
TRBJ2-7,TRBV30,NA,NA,CAWSGQGYYEQYF,TGTGCCTGGAGTGGTCAGGGGTACTACGAGCAGTACTTC
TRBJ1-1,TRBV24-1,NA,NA,CATSDTDSTPLGAFF,TGTGCCACCAGTGACACCGATTCCACCCCCTTGGGAGCTTTCTTT
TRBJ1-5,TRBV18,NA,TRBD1,CASAAEQGPHQPQHF,TGTGCCAGCGCCGCCGAACAGGGGCCCCATCAGCCCCAGCATTTT